This TCR beta chain was sequenced in a study of molecular identifiers for immune sequencing clone quantification. Study results and caveats: Even with 1 million or so naive cells present, spiked Jurkat TCR RNA from one cell was reportedly detectable.

This clonotype was recorded a few times. Its matching antigen is unknown. One entry per CDR3 protein results from TCRdb running MiXCR on the PCR reads. Altogether tens of thousands of distinct CDR3 sequences are present, around a quarter being singletons, with the ten largest covering about 0.8%. Germline V gene lookup returns CDR1 LNHDA and CDR2 SQIVND (reference sequence). V was pared by 6 bases and J by 5 bases, with 11 bases between. The CDR3 is 12 residues long. V and J are TRBV19 and TRBJ2-7; D is perhaps TRBD1 (6 bases). Sequenced: naive CD8+ T cells from blood, with Jurkat cell RNA spiked in. The subset here: FACS-sorted CD8+CD4-CCR7+CD45RA+ naive T cells. The TCR originated in a human donor in good health. Some libraries in this study had Jurkat cell RNA spiked in. The CDR3 spells CASSPTGHEQYF. The DNA for the CDR3 is TGTGCCAGTAGCCCAACAGGGCACGAGCAGTACTTC.